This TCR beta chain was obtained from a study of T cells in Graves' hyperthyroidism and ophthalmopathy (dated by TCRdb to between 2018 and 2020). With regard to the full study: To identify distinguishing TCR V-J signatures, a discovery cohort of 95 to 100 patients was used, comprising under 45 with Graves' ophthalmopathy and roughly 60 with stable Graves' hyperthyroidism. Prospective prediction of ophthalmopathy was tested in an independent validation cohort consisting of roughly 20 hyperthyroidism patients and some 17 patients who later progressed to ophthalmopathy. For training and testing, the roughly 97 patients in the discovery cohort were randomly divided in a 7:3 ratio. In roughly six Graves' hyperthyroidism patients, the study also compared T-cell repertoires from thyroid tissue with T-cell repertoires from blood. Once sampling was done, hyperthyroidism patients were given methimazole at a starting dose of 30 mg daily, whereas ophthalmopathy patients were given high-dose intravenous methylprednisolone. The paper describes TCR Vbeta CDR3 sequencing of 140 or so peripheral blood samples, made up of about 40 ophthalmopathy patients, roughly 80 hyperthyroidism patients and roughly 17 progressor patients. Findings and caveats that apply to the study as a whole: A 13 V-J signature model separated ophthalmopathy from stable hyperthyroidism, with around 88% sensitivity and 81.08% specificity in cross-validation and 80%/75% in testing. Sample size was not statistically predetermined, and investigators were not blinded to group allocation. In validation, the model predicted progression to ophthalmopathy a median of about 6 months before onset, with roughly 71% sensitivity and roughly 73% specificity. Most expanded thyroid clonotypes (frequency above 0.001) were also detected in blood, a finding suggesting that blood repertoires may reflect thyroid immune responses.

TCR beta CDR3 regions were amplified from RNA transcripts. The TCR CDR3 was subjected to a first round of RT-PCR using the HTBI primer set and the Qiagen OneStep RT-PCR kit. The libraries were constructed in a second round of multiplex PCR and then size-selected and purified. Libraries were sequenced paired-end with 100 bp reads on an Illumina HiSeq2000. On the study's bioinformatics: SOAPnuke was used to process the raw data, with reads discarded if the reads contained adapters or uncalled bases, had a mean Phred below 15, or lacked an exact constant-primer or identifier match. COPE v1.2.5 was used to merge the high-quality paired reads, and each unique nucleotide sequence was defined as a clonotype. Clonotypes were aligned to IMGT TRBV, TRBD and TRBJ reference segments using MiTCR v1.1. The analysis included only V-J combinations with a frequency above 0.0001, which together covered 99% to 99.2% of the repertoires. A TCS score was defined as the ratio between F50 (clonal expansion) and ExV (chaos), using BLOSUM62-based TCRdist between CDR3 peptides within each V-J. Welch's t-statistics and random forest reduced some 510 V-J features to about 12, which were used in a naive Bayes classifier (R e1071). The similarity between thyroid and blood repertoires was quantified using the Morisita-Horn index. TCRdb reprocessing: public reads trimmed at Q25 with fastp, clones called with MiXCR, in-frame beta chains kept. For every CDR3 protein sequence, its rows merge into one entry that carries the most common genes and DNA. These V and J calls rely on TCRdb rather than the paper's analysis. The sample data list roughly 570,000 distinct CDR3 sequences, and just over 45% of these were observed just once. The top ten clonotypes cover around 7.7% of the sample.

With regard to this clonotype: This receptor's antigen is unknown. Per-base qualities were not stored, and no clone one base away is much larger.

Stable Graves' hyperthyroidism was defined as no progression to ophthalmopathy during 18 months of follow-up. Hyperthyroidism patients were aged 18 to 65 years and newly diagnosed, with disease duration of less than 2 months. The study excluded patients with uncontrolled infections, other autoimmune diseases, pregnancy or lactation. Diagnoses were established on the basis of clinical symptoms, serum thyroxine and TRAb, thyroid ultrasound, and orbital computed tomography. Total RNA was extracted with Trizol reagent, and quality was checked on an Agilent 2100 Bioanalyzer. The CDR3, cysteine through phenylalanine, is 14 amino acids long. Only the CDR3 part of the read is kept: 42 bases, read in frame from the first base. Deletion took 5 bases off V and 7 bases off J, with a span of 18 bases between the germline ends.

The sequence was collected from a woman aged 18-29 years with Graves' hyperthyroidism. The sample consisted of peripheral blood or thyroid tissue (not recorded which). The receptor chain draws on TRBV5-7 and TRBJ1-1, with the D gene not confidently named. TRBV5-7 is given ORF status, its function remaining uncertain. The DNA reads TGTGCCAGCAGACCGGACGGTAGTCAGAGTGAAGCTTTCTTT. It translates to CASRPDGSQSEAFF.